One sample yielded the 6 T cell receptor beta chains listed below, sequenced in a study of blood T cell repertoires in COVID-19. The assay was immunoSEQ multiplex PCR, and TCRdb's table has in-frame clones only and misses some. The sample lists about 52,000 clones; 86% were seen once. Sequencing input: peripheral blood. The receptors shown here come from a woman older than 75 with acute or convalescent COVID-19.

The chain recombines TRBV11-2 with TRBJ2-3, with a tentative D call TRBD1 (5 bases). Per germline, CDR1 SGHAT and CDR2 FQNNGV. Trimming removed 6 bases at V and 4 bases at J, with 17 bases between. CDR3 length: 15 amino acids. The CDR3 spells CASSGLGRLADTQYF. Here the CDR3 DNA reads TGTGCCAGCAGTGGATTGGGGCGGTTGGCAGATACGCAGTATTTT.

This chain links TRBV11-3 with TRBJ2-7, with 14 nucleotides matching TRBD2. This CDR3 is 15 amino acids long. With 4 bases clipped from V and 3 bases from J, the junction kept 2 bases outside the gene matches. Germline assignment: CDR1 SGHNT and CDR2 YENEEA. CDR3 amino acids: CASSSGLAGVYEQYF. In nucleotides, the CDR3 is TGTGCCAGCAGCTCGGGACTAGCGGGGGTCTACGAGCAGTACTTC.

The chain combines TRBV5-1 with TRBJ1-6, with TRBD1 identical over 9 bases. The J segment lost 6 bases and the V segment lost 5 bases, leaving 0 bases of the junction unmatched. Germline CDR1 reads SGHRS; CDR2 reads YFSETQ. There are 13 residues in the CDR3. The CDR3 DNA follows: TGCGCCAGCAGACAGGGGGCTAATTCACCCCTCCACTTT. Its protein product is CASRQGANSPLHF.

This clone was found once. The rearrangement joins TRBV10-1 to TRBJ2-5, with D maybe TRBD1 (5 bases). CDR1 is WNHNN and CDR2 is SYGVQD in the germline V gene (reference sequence). The CDR3 totals 15 residues. Deletions cut 0 bases from V and 5 bases from J, with 13 bases between. CDR3 DNA sequence: TGCGCCAGCAGTGAGTCAGTGGGGCTAGGGGAGACCCAGTACTTC. As protein: CASSESVGLGETQYF.

This clone was recorded once. J is TRBJ2-1 and V is TRBV7-9; a possible D gene is TRBD1 (6 bases). V was clipped by 5 bases and J by 0 bases, with 23 bases between them. The germline V gene encodes CDR1 SEHNR and CDR2 FQNEAQ (reference sequence). This CDR3 region has 19 residues. CDR3 residues: CASSPTRWTASSSYNEQFF. Here the CDR3 DNA reads TGTGCCAGCAGCCCGACACGGTGGACAGCAAGCAGCTCCTACAATGAGCAGTTCTTC.

The chain combines TRBV11-1 with TRBJ1-1, with D perhaps matching TRBD1 (6 bases). Trimming cost V 7 bases and J 1 base, with 13 bases left between them. Germline CDR1 is SGHAT and CDR2 is FQDESV (reference sequence). The CDR3 has 14 amino acids. The CDR3 coding sequence is TGTGCCAGCATCGACAGGTTTGAGAACACTGAAGCTTTCTTT. Translating it yields CASIDRFENTEAFF.